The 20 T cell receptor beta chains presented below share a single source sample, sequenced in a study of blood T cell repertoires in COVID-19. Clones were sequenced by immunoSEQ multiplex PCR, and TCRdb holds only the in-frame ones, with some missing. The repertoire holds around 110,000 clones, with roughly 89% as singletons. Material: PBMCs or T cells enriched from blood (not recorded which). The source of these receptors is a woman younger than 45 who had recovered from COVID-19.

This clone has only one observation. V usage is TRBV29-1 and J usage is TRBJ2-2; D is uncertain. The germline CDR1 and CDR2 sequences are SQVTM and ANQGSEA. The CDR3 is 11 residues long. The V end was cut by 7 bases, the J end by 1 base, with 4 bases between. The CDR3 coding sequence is TGCAGCGCCCGGAACACCGGGGAGCTGTTTTTT. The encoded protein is CSARNTGELFF.

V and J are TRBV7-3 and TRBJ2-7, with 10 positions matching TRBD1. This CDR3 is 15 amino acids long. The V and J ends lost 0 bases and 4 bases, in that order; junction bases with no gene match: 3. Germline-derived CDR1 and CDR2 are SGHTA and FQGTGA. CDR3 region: CASSLTGGQGYEQYF. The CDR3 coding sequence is TGTGCCAGCAGCTTAACGGGGGGACAGGGGTACGAGCAGTACTTC.

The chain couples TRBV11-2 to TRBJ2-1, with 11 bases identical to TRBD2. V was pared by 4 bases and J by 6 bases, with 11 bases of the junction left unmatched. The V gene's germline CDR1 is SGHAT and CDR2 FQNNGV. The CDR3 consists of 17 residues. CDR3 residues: CASSSLLLAGGLNEQFF. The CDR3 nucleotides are TGTGCCAGCAGCTCCCTCCTTCTAGCGGGAGGCCTCAATGAGCAGTTCTTC.

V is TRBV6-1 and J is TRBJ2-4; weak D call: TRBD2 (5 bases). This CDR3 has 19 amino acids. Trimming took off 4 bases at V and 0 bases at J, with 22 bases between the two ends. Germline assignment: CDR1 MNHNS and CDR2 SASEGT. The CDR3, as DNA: TGTGCCAGCAGTGTTCTCCCGTCAGAGGGCCGATTAGCCAAAAACATTCAGTACTTC. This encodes CASSVLPSEGRLAKNIQYF.

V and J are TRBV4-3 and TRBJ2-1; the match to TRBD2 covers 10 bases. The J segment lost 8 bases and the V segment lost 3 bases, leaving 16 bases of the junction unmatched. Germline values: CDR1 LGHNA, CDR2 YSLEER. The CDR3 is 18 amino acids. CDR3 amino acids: CASSQAPSWLAGVYEQFF. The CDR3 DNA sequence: TGCGCCAGCAGCCAGGCCCCCTCGTGGCTAGCGGGAGTCTATGAGCAGTTCTTC.

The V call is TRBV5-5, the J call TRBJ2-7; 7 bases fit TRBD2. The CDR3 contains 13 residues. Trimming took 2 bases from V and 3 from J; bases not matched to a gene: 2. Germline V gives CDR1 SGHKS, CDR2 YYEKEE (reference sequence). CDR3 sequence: CASSFGTNYEQYF. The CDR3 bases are TGTGCCAGCAGCTTTGGGACTAACTACGAGCAGTACTTC.

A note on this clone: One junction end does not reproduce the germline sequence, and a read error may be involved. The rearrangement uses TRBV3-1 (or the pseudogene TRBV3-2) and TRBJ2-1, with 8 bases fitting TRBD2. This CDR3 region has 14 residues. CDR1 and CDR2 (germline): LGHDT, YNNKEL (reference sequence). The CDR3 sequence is CASSKESGLETLFF. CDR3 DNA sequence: TGTGCCAGCAGCAAAGAGTCGGGACTAGAGACCTTGTTCTTC.

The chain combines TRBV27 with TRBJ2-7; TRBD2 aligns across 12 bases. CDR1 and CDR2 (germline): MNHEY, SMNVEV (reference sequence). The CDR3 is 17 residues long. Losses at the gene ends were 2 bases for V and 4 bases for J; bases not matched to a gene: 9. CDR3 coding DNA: TGTGCCAGCAGTTTACTCCCGACTAGCGGGAGACTGTACGAGCAGTACTTC. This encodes CASSLLPTSGRLYEQYF.

CDR3 DNA: TGTGCCTGGAGTCCCCCCCGGGAGGTCGGTGAGCAGTTCTTC. Residues: CAWSPPREVGEQFF. This chain connects TRBV30 to TRBJ2-1; TRBD2 matches at 7 bases. The CDR3 runs 14 residues. Trimming at V came to 2 bases and at J to 9 bases, leaving 10 bases not matched to a gene. The germline gives CDR1 GTSNPN, CDR2 SVGIG (reference sequence).

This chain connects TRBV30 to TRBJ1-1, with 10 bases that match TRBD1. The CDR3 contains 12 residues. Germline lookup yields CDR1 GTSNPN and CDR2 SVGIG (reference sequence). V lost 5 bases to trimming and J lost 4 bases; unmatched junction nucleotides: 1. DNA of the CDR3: TGTGCCTGGGACAGGGGGCGCACTGAAGCTTTCTTT. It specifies CAWDRGRTEAFF.

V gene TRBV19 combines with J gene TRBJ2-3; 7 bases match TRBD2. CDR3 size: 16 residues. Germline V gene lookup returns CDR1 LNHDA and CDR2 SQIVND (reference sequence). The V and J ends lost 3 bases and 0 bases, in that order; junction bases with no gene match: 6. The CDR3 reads CASSMGGGPSTDTQYF. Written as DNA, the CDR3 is TGTGCCAGTAGTATGGGGGGAGGGCCTAGCACAGATACGCAGTATTTT.

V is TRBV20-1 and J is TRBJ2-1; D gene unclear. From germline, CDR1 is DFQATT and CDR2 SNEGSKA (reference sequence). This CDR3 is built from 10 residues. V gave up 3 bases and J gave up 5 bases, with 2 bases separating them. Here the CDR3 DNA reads TGCAGTGCTAGCGACAATGAGCAGTTCTTC. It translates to CSASDNEQFF.

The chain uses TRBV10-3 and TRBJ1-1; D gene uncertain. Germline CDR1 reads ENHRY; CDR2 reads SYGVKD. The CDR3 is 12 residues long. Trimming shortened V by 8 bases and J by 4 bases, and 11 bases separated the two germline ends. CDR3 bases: TGTGCCATCGCGAGGGAAGGCACTGAAGCTTTCTTT. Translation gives CAIAREGTEAFF.

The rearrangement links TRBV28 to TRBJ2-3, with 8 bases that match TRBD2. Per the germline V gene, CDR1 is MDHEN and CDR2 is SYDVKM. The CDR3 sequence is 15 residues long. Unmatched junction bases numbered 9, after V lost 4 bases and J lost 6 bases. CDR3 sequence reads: CASSSIGRAGDTQYF. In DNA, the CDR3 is TGTGCCAGCAGTTCTATCGGGAGGGCCGGCGATACGCAGTATTTT.

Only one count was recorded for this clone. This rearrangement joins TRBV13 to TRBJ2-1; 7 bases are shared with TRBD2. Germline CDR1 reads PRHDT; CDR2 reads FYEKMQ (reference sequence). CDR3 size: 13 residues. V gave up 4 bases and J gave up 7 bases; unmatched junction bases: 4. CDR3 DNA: TGTGCCAGCAGCTGGGGAGGGCAGAATGAGCAGTTCTTC. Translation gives CASSWGGQNEQFF. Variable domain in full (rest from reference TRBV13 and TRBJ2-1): AAGVIQSPRHLIKEKRETATLKCYPIPRHDTVYWYQQGPGQDPQFLISFYEKMQSDKGSIPDRFSAQQFSDYHSELNMSSLELGDSALYFCASSWGGQNEQFFGPGTRLTVL.

CDR3 in DNA: TGTGCCAGCAGCCGCCCACTAGCGCTCATTGACAATGAGCAGTTCTTC. Its protein product is CASSRPLALIDNEQFF. The rearrangement links TRBV5-6 to TRBJ2-1, with 7 nucleotides matching TRBD2. This CDR3 is 16 amino acids long. V trimming: 4 bases; J trimming: 5 bases; junction bases outside the gene matches: 12. Germline assignment: CDR1 SGHDT and CDR2 YYEEEE.

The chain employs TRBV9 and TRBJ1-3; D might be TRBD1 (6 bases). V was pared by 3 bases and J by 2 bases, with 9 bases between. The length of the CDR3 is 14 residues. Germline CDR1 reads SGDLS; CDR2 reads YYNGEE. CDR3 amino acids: CASSAQGTGNTIYF. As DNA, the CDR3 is TGTGCCAGCAGCGCACAGGGTACTGGAAACACCATATATTTT.

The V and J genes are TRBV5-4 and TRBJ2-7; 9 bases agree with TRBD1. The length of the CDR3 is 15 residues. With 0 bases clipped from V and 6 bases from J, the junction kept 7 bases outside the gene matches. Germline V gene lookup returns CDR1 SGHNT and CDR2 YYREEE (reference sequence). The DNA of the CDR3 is TGTGCCAGCAGCTTGGCCCCGGGACAGGGATTCGAGCAGTACTTC. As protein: CASSLAPGQGFEQYF.

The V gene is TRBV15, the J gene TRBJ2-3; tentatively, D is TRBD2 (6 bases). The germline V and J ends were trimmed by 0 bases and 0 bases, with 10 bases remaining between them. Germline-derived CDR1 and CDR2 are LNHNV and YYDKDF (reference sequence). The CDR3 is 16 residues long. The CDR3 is CATSRDLAVSTDTQYF. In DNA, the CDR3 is TGTGCCACCAGCAGAGATTTAGCGGTTAGCACAGATACGCAGTATTTT.

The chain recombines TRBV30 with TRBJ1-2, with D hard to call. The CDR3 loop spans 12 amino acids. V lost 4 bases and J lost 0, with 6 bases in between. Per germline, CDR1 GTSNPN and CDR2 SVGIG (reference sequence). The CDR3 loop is CAWTTANYGYTF. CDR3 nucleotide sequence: TGTGCCTGGACAACAGCTAACTATGGCTACACCTTC.